This T cell receptor (beta chain) was identified during a study of CD8+ T cells in alopecia areata. Investigators isolated RNA and reverse transcribed it into cDNA to act as the sequencing template. Generated by immunoSEQ multiplex PCR, the TCRdb table keeps only in-frame clones and is missing some. This sample has about 11,000 clones; approximately 57% occur once, and the top ten carry roughly 15%. The CDR3 spans 13 residues. Germline CDR1 and CDR2: ENHRY and SYGVKD. The V end lost 6 bases, the J end lost 7 bases, and 12 bases lay between the germline ends. It was from alopecia areata patients that lesional scalp punch biopsies and peripheral blood were collected.

The sample was skin. This receptor was obtained from a human donor with alopecia areata. The J gene is TRBJ1-4, the V gene TRBV10-3; D might be TRBD1 (5 bases). In DNA form, the CDR3 reads TGTGCCATCAGAAGGGACTTAAGTGAAAAACTGTTTTTT. It codes for CAIRRDLSEKLFF.